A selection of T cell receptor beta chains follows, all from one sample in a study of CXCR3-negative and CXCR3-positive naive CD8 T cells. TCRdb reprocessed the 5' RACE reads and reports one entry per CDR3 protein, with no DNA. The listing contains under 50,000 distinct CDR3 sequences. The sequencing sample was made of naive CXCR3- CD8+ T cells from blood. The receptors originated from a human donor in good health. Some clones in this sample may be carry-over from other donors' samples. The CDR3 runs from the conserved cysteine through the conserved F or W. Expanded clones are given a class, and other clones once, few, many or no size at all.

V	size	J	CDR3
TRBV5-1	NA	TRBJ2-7	CASSWGTGSYEQYF
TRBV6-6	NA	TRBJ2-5	CASSSDREETQYF
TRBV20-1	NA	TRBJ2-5	CSAPYQGRGETQYF
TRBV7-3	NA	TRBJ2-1	CASSLEGTSGFEQFF
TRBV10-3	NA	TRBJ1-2	CAISEWAGSGYTF
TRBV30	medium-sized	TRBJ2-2	CACGQGVTGELFF
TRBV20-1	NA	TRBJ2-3	CSARSAGGPPDTQYF
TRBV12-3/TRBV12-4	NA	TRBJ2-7	CASSFFETGYDEQYF
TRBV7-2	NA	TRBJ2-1	CASSVRAGPVINEQFF
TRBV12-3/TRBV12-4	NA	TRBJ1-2	CASRGGQGNLDGYTF
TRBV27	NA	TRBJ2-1	CASRLAGGINEQFF
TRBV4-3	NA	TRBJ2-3	CASSQDVSRTDTQYF
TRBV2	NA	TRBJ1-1	CASMGLNTEAFF
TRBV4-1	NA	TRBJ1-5	CASSQVEVTGLGQPQHF
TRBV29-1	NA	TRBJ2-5	CSVEDQTVQETQYF
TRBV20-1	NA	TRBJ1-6	CSASGRGRVVTSPLHF
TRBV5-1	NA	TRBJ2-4	CASSNGIGYDIQYF
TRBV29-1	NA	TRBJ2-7	CSVGFGTGSSYEQYF
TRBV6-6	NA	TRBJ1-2	CASSYSTDRALYGYTF
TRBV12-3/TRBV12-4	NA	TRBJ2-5	CASTGDGWDLRETQYF
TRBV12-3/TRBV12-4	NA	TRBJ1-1	CASSYRDRGNTEAFF
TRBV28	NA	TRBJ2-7	CASSPSGWGGGPYEQYF
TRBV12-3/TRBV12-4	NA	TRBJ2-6	CASSFDLPAGANVLTF
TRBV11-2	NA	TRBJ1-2	CASSWAGGSHYGYTF
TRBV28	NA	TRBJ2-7	CASTQRGGYYEQYF
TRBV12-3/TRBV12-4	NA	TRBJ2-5	CASSFRETQYF
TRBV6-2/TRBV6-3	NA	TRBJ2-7	CASRGGLADYEQYF
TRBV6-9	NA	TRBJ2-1	CASSSRTSGSEPYNEQFF
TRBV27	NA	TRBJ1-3	CASRSASGNTIYF
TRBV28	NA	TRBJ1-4	CASSLELNRWEKLFF
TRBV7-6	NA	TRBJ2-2	CASSSGDRAGELFF
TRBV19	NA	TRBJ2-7	CASSIDLRNEQYF